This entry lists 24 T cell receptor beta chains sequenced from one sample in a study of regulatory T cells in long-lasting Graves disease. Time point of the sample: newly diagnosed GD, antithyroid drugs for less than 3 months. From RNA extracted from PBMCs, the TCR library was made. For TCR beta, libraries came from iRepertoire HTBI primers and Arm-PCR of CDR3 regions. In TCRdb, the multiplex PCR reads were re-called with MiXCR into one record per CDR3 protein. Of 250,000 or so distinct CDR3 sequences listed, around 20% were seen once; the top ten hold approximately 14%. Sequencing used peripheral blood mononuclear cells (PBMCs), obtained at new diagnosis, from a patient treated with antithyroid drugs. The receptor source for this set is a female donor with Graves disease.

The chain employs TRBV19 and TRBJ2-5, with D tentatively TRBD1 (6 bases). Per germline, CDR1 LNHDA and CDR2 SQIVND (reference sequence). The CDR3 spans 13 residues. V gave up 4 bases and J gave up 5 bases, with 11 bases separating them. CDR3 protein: CASSNRARETQYF. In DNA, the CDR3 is TGTGCCAGTAGTAACAGGGCGAGGGAGACCCAGTACTTC. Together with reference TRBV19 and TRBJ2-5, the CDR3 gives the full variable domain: DGGITQSPKYLFRKEGQNVTLSCEQNLNHDAMYWYRQDPGQGLRLIYYSQIVNDFQKGDIAEGYSVSREKKESFPLTVTSAQKNPTAFYLCASSNRARETQYFGPGTRLLVL.

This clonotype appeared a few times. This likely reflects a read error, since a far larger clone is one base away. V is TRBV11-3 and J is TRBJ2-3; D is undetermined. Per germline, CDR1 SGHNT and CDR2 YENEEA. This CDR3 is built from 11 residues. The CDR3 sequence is CASSDTDTRYF. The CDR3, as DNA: TGTGCCAGCAGCGACACAGATACGCGGTATTTT. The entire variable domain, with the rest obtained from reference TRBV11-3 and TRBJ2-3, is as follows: EAGVVQSPRYKIIEKKQPVAFWCNPISGHNTLYWYLQNLGQGPELLIRYENEEAVDDSQLPKDRFSAERLKGVDSTLKIQPAELGDSAVYLCASSDTDTRYFGPGTRLTVL.

CDR3 region: CASSIAGSHYNEQFF. DNA of the CDR3: TGTGCCAGTAGTATAGCCGGGAGCCACTACAATGAGCAGTTCTTC. V is TRBV19 and J is TRBJ2-1; D is perhaps TRBD2 (6 bases). This CDR3 is built from 15 residues. V dropped 1 base and J dropped 3 bases, with 10 bases sitting between them. CDR1 and CDR2 from the germline V gene are LNHDA and SQIVND (reference sequence).

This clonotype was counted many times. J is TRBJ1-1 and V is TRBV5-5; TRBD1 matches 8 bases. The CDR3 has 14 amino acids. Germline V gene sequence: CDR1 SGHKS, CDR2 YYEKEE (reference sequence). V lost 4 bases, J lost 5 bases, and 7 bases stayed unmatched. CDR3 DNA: TGTGCCAGCAGCCCAGGGGGCTGGGGGACTGAAGCTTTCTTT. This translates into CASSPGGWGTEAFF.

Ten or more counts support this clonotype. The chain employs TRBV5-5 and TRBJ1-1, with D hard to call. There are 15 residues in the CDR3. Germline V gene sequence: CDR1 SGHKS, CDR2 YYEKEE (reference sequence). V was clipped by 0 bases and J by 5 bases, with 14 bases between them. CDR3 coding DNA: TGTGCCAGCAGCTTGGCGTTTTCCGCGGGGACTGAAGCTTTCTTT. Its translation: CASSLAFSAGTEAFF.

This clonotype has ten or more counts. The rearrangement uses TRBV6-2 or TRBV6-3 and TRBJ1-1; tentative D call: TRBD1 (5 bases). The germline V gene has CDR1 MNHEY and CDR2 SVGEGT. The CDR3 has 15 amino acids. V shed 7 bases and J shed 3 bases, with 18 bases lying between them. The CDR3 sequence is CASIRGGGKDTEAFF. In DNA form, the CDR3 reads TGTGCCAGCATCCGAGGTGGGGGTAAGGACACTGAAGCTTTCTTT.

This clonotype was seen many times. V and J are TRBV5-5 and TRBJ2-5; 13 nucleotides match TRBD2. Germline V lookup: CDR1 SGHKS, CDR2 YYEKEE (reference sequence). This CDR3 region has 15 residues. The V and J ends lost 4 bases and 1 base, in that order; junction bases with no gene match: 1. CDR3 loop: CASSRTSGGQETQYF. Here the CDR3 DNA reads TGTGCCAGCAGCCGGACTAGCGGGGGCCAAGAGACCCAGTACTTC.

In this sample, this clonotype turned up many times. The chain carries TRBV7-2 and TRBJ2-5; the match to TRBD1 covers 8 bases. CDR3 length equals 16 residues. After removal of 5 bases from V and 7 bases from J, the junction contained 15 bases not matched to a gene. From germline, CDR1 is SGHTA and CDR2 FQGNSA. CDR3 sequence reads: CASSPAARGPTVTQYF. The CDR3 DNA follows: TGTGCCAGCAGCCCAGCCGCCAGGGGGCCTACAGTGACCCAGTACTTC.

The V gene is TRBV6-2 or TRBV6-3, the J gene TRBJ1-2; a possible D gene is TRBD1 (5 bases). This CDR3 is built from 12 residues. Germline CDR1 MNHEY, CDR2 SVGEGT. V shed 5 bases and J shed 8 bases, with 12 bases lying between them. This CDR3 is CASSDRPVGYTF. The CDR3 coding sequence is TGTGCCAGCAGTGACAGACCGGTAGGCTACACCTTC.

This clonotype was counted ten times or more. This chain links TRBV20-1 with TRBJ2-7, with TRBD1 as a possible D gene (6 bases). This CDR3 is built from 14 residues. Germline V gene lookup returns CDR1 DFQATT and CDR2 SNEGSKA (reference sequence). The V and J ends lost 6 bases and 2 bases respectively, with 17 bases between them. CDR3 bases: TGCAGTGCACGCACTCAGAGGGGGACCTACGAGCAGTACTTC. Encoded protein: CSARTQRGTYEQYF.

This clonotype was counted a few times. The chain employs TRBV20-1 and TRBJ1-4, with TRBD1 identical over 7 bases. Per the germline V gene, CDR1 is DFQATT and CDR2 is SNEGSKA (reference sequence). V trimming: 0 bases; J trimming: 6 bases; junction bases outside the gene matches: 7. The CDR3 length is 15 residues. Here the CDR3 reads CSARDWQGGDEKLFF. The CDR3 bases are TGCAGTGCTAGAGATTGGCAGGGGGGGGATGAAAAACTGTTTTTT.

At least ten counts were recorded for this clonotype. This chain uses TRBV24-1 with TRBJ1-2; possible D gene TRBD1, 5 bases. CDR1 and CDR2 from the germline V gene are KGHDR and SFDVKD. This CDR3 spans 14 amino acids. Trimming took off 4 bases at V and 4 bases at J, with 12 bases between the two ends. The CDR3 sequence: CATSETTEIYGYTF. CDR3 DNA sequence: TGTGCCACCAGTGAAACGACAGAAATCTATGGCTACACCTTC.

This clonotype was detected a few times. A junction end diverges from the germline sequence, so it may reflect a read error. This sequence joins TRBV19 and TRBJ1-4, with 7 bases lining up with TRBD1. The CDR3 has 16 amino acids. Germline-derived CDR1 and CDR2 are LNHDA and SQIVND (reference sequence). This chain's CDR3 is CASSIVWTGTSEKLFF. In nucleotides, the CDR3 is TGTGCCAGTAGTATCGTATGGACAGGCACTAGTGAAAAACTGTTTTTT.

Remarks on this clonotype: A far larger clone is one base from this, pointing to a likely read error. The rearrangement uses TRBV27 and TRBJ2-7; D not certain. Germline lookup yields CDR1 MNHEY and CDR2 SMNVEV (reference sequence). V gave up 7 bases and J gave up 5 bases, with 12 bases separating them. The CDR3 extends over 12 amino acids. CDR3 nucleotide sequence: TGTGCCAGCATCTTGTCTGGGGACGAGCAGTACTTC. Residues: CASILSGDEQYF.

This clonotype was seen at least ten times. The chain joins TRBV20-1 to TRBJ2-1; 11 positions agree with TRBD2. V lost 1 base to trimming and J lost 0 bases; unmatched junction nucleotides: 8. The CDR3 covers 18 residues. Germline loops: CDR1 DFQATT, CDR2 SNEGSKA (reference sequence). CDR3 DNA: TGCAGTGCTAGAGGGGGACTAGCGGTTGCGAGCTCCTACAATGAGCAGTTCTTC. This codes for CSARGGLAVASSYNEQFF.

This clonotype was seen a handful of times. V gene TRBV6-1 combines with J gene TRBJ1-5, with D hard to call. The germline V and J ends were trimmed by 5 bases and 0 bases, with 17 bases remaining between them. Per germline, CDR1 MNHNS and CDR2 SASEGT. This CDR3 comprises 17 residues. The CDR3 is CASSPARSGNSNQPQHF. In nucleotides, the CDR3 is TGTGCCAGCAGTCCCGCCAGGTCGGGTAATAGCAATCAGCCCCAGCATTTT.

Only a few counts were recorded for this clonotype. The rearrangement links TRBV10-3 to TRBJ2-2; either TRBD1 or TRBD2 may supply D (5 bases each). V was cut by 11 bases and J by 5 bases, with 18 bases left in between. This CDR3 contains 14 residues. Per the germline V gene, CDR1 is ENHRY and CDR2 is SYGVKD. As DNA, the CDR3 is TGTGCCGGACGATACCGGGACGCAACCGGGGAGCTGTTTTTT. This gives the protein CAGRYRDATGELFF.

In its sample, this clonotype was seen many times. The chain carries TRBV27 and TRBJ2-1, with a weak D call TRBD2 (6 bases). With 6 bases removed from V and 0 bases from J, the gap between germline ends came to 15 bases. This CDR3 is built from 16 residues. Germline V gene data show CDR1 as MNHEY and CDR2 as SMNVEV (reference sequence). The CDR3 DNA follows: TGTGCCAGCAGGATCCGGGCGACTAGCTCCTACAATGAGCAGTTCTTC. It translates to CASRIRATSSYNEQFF.

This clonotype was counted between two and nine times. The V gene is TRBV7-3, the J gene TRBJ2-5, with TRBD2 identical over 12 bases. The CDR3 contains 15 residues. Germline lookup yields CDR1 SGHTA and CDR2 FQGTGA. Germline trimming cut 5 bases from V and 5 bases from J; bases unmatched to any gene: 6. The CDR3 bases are TGTGCCAGCAGCCTAGCGGGGGGGCCGAGGGAGACCCAGTACTTC. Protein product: CASSLAGGPRETQYF.

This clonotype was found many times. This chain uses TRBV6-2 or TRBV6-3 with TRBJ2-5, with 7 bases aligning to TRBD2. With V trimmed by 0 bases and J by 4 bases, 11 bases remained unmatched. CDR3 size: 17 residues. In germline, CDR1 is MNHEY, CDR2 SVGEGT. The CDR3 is CASSYSSVPGEGETQYF. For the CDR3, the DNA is TGTGCCAGCAGTTACTCCTCCGTACCCGGGGAGGGAGAGACCCAGTACTTC.

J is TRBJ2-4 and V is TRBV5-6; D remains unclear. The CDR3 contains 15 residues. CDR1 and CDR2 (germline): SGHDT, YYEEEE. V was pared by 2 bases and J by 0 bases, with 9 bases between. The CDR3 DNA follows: TGTGCCAGCAGCTTTTGGGCCGTAGCCAAAAACATTCAGTACTTC. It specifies CASSFWAVAKNIQYF.

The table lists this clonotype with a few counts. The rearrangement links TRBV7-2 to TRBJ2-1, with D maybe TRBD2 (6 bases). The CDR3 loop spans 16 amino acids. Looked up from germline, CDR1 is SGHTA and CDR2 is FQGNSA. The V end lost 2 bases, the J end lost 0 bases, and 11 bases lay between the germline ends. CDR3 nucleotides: TGTGCCAGCAGCTTACGGGGGTCGAGCTCCTACAATGAGCAGTTCTTC. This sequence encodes CASSLRGSSSYNEQFF.

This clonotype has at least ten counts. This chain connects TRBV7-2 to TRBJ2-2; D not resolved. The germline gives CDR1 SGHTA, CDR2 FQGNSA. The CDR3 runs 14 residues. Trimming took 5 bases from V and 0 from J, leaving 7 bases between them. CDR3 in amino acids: CASSPYTNTGELFF. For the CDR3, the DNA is TGTGCCAGCAGCCCATACACGAACACCGGGGAGCTGTTTTTT.

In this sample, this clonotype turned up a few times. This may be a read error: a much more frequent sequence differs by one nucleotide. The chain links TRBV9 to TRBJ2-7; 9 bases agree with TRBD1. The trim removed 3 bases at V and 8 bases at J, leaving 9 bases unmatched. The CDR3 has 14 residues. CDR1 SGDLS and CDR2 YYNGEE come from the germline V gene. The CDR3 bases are TGTGCCAGCAGCGCCTCGGGACAGGGAGACAAGCAGTACTTC. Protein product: CASSASGQGDKQYF.